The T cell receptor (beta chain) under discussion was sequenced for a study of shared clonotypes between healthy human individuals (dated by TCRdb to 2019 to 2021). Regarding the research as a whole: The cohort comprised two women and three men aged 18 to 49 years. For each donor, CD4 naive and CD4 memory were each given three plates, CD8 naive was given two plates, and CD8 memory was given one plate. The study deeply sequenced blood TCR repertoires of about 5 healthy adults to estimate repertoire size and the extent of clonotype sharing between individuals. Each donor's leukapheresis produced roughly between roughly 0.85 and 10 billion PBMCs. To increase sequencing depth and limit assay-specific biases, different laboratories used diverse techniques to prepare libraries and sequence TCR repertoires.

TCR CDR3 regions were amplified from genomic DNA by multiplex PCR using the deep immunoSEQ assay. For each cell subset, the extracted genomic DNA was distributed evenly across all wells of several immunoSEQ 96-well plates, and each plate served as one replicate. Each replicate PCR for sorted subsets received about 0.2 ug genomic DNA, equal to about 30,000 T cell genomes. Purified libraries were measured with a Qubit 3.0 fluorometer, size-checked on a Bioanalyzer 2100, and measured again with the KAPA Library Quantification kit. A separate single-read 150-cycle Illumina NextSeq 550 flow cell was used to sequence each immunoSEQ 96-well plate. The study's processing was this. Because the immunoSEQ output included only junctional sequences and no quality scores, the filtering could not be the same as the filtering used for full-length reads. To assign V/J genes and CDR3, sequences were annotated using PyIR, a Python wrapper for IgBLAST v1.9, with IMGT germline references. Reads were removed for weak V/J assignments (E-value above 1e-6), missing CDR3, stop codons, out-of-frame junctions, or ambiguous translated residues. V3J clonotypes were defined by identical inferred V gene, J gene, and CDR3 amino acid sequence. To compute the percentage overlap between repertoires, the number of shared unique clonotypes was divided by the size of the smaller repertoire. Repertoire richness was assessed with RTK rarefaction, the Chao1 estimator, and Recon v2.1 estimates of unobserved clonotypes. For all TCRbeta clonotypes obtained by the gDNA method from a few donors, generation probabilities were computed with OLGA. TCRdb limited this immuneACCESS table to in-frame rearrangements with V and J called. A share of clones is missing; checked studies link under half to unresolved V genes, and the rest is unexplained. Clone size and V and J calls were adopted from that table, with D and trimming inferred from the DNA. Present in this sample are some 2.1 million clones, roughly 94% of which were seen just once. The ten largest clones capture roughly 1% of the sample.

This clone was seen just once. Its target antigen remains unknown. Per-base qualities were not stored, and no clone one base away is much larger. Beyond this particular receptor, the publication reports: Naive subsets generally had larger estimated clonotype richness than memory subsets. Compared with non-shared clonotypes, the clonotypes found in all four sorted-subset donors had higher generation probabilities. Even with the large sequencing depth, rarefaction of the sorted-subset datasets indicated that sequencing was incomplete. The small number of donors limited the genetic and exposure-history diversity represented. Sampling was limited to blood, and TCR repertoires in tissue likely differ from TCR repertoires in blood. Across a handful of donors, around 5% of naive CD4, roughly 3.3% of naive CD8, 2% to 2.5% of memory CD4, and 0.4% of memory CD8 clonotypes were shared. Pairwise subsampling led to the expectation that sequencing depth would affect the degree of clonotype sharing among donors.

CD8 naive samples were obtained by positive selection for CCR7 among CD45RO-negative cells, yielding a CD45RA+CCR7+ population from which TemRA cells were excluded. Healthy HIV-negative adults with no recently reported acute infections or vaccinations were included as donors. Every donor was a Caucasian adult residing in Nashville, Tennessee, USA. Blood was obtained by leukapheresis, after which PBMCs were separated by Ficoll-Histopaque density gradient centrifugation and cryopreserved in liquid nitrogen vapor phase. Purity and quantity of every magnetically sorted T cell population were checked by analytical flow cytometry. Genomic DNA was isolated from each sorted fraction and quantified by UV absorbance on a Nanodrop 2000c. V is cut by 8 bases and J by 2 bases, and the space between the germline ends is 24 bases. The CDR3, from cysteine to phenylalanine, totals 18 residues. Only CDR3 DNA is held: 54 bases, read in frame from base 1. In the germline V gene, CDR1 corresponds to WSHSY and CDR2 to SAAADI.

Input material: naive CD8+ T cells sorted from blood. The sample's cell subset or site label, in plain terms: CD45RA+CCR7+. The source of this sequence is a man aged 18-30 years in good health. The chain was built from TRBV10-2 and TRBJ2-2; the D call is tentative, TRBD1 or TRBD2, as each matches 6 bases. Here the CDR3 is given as CASGRKGEARDNTGELFF. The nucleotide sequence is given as TGCGCCAGCGGGAGGAAGGGGGAGGCCCGGGATAACACCGGGGAGCTGTTTTTT.